Listed below are T cell receptor beta chains from one sample, sequenced in a study of blood T cell repertoires in COVID-19. Clones were read by immunoSEQ multiplex PCR, and TCRdb kept only the in-frame ones, dropping some. The table lists approximately 190,000 clones, 84% of them singletons. Source material: peripheral blood. These receptors were taken from a man aged 30 to 39 with active or convalescent COVID-19. Each CDR3 is given with its conserved first and last residue. A D gene is named only where the DNA matches it firmly. Part of the rows lack a size; the others show once, few, many or a class for expanded clones.

v_call	d_call	j_call	clone_size	cdr3_aa	cdr3_nt
TRBV4-1	.	TRBJ2-4	.	CASSQEGGTGAQAKNIQYF	TGCGCCAGCAGCCAAGAAGGCGGTACAGGTGCCCAAGCCAAAAACATTCAGTACTTC
TRBV28	.	TRBJ1-1	once	CASSFSAGMRGGNTEAFF	TGTGCCAGCAGTTTTTCCGCGGGAATGAGGGGGGGGAACACTGAAGCTTTCTTT
TRBV4-3	TRBD1	TRBJ1-1	.	CANFSDRANTEAFF	TGCGCCAACTTCTCGGACAGGGCGAACACTGAAGCTTTCTTT
TRBV28	.	TRBJ2-2	.	CASTQNTGELFF	TGTGCCAGCACCCAGAACACCGGGGAGCTGTTTTTT
TRBV5-5	TRBD1	TRBJ2-3	.	CASSSRLTGDRTDTQYF	TGTGCCAGCAGCTCCAGACTGACAGGGGACAGAACAGATACGCAGTATTTT
TRBV12-3/TRBV12-4	TRBD2	TRBJ2-4	.	CASSFRGSGRLHF	TGTGCCAGCAGTTTCCGCGGAAGCGGGAGACTCCACTTC
TRBV5-1	.	TRBJ1-5	.	CASSLDRAGNQPQHF	TGCGCCAGCAGCTTGGACAGGGCGGGCAATCAGCCCCAGCATTTT
TRBV5-1	TRBD1	TRBJ2-2	.	CASSLGTQGPHGELFF	TGCGCCAGCAGCCTAGGGACACAGGGGCCGCACGGGGAGCTGTTTTTT
TRBV19	.	TRBJ1-4	.	CASSMVRGEKLFF	TGTGCCAGTAGTATGGTCCGGGGGGAAAAACTGTTTTTT
TRBV19	.	TRBJ1-5	.	CASSSTALNQPQHF	TGTGCCAGTAGTAGCACCGCGCTGAATCAGCCCCAGCATTTT
TRBV19	TRBD1	TRBJ2-3	.	CASGGDRGTDTQYF	TGTGCCAGTGGAGGGGACAGGGGTACAGATACGCAGTATTTT
TRBV7-2	TRBD2	TRBJ2-4	.	CASSPRLAGGPQNIQYF	TGTGCCAGCAGCCCGAGACTAGCGGGAGGGCCCCAAAACATTCAGTACTTC
TRBV7-9	.	TRBJ1-3	.	CASSSPGFSGNTIYF	TGTGCCAGCAGCTCCCCAGGGTTTTCTGGAAACACCATATATTTT
TRBV24-1	.	TRBJ2-7	.	CATSDPPGYEQYF	TGTGCCACCAGTGATCCGCCGGGCTACGAGCAGTACTTC
TRBV12-3/TRBV12-4	.	TRBJ1-2	.	CASSLDRRGYTF	TGTGCCAGCAGTTTAGACAGGCGGGGCTACACCTTC
TRBV12-3/TRBV12-4	TRBD1	TRBJ1-1	once	CASSPTGETEAFF	TGTGCCAGCAGCCCCACAGGGGAGACTGAAGCTTTCTTT
TRBV24-1	TRBD2	TRBJ2-3	.	CATGLAGGLEADTQYF	TGTGCCACCGGACTAGCGGGAGGTTTGGAGGCAGATACGCAGTATTTT
TRBV4-2	.	TRBJ2-3	.	CASSQAHDRISTDTQYF	TGTGCCAGCAGCCAAGCGCACGACAGAATTTCCACAGATACGCAGTATTTT
TRBV6-5	.	TRBJ2-3	.	CASSYRAGSDTQYF	TGTGCCAGCAGTTACCGGGCGGGGTCAGATACGCAGTATTTT
TRBV5-6	.	TRBJ1-1	.	CASSPMGGTEAFF	TGTGCCAGCAGCCCCATGGGGGGCACTGAAGCTTTCTTT
TRBV9	TRBD1	TRBJ1-2	.	CASSPTVTGPVSRGYTF	TGTGCCAGCAGCCCCACGGTGACAGGGCCTGTCTCGCGGGGCTACACCTTC
TRBV19	.	TRBJ2-7	.	CASRREHREGEQYF	TGTGCCAGTAGGCGAGAACACAGGGAGGGCGAGCAGTACTTC
TRBV19	.	TRBJ2-2	.	CASSFREGQRGTGELFF	TGTGCCAGTAGTTTTCGCGAAGGCCAGCGAGGCACCGGGGAGCTGTTTTTT
TRBV25-1	.	TRBJ1-2	.	CASSEMRTERGYTF	TGTGCCAGCAGTGAAATGAGGACAGAACGGGGCTACACCTTC
TRBV12-3/TRBV12-4	.	TRBJ1-2	.	CASSPTANYGYTF	TGTGCCAGCAGCCCGACAGCGAACTATGGCTACACCTTC
TRBV28	TRBD1	TRBJ2-2	.	CASFDRVGGELFF	TGTGCCAGCTTTGACAGGGTAGGCGGGGAGCTGTTTTTT
TRBV27	.	TRBJ1-6	.	CASSGEQYNSPLHF	TGTGCCAGCAGTGGAGAGCAGTATAATTCACCCCTCCACTTT
TRBV9	.	TRBJ1-1	once	CASSVTGNTEAFF	TGTGCCAGCAGCGTCACAGGGAACACTGAAGCTTTCTTT
TRBV18	.	TRBJ1-6	.	CASSPGLTGTPLHF	TGTGCCAGCTCACCCGGATTAACGGGGACACCCCTCCACTTT